The next 32 T cell receptor beta chains were all read from a single sample in a study of T cells after yellow fever vaccination. TCRdb reprocessed the 5' RACE reads via MiXCR and lists one record per CDR3 protein. The top ten clones hold roughly 15% of a sample with a few hundred thousand distinct CDR3 sequences, around 8.1% of them seen once. Material: PBMCs, obtained roughly 45 days after the first yellow fever vaccination. The source of these receptors is a man between 18 and 29 years old who received the YFV17D yellow fever vaccine.

This clonotype was counted between two and nine times. V is TRBV7-9 and J is TRBJ2-5; 13 nucleotides match TRBD2. Trimming removed 4 bases from V and 1 base from J; junction bases left unmatched: 6. The CDR3 sequence is 17 residues long. Germline V gene lookup returns CDR1 SEHNR and CDR2 FQNEAQ (reference sequence). The CDR3 protein is CASSSRTSGGLQETQYF. The DNA for the CDR3 is TGTGCCAGCAGCTCGAGGACTAGCGGGGGCCTCCAAGAGACCCAGTACTTC.

V usage is TRBV2 and J usage is TRBJ2-7; D is perhaps TRBD2 (6 bases). This CDR3 contains 15 residues. Germline loops: CDR1 SNHLY, CDR2 FYNNEI. V lost 6 bases and J lost 1, with 16 bases in between. The CDR3 DNA is TGTGCCAGCAGGGAGGAGGGGAGTCCATCCTACGAGCAGTACGTC. This translates into CASREEGSPSYEQYV.

The V and J genes are TRBV19 and TRBJ2-5; tentative D call: TRBD1 (7 bases). The CDR3 consists of 15 residues. Germline CDR1 reads LNHDA; CDR2 reads SQIVND (reference sequence). With 4 bases removed from V and 5 bases from J, the gap between germline ends came to 17 bases. The CDR3: CASSTRQGGFETQYF. The CDR3 coding sequence is TGTGCCAGTAGTACCAGACAGGGAGGCTTCGAGACCCAGTACTTC.

The J gene is TRBJ2-7, the V gene TRBV18; 9 bases line up with TRBD1. CDR1 KGHSH and CDR2 LQKENI come from the germline V gene. J gave up 1 base and V 2 bases, and 9 bases lay outside the gene matches. There are 17 residues in the CDR3. CDR3 loop: CASSPDRGTPKSYEQYV. The CDR3, as DNA: TGTGCCAGCTCACCAGACAGGGGGACGCCAAAATCCTACGAGCAGTACGTC.

J is TRBJ2-7 and V is TRBV12-3 or TRBV12-4, with D maybe TRBD1 (5 bases). This CDR3 has 13 residues. The germline V and J ends were trimmed by 9 bases and 2 bases, with 14 bases remaining between them. CDR3 DNA sequence: TGTGCCAGTTCCGACAGTCTGGCCTACGAGCAGTACGTC. The encoded protein is CASSDSLAYEQYV.

This clonotype occurred a few times. The chain uses TRBV20-1 and TRBJ2-7, with D perhaps matching TRBD2 (6 bases). Per germline, CDR1 DFQATT and CDR2 SNEGSKA (reference sequence). The V end lost 6 bases, the J end lost 6 bases, and 15 bases lay between the germline ends. This CDR3 has 12 amino acids. In DNA form, the CDR3 reads TGCAGTGCCCAAGGGGTGACTAGCGAGCAGTACTTC. Translated, it gives CSAQGVTSEQYF.

This clonotype was detected a few times. The genes are TRBV4-1 and TRBJ1-1; no clear D. Germline V gene lookup returns CDR1 MGHRA and CDR2 YSYEKL. The germline V and J ends were trimmed by 1 base and 3 bases, with 9 bases remaining between them. The CDR3 is made up of 14 amino acids. CDR3 amino acids: CASSQGAVYTEAFF. The CDR3 DNA is TGCGCCAGCAGCCAAGGGGCCGTCTACACTGAAGCTTTCTTT.

This rearrangement joins TRBV5-1 to TRBJ2-2; D may be TRBD1 (6 bases). The germline gives CDR1 SGHRS, CDR2 YFSETQ. This CDR3 region has 15 residues. Between the trimmed V and J ends, which lost 1 base and 5 bases, there was a span of 12 bases. As DNA, the CDR3 is TGCGCCAGCAGCTTGATCTTAGGGGGAACCGGGGAGCTGTTTTTT. Translation: CASSLILGGTGELFF.

This chain links TRBV3-1 with TRBJ2-3; TRBD2 agrees at 8 bases. J gave up 6 bases and V 5 bases, and 19 bases lay outside the gene matches. The CDR3 covers 18 residues. CDR1 and CDR2 (germline): LGHDT, YNNKEL (reference sequence). Here the CDR3 DNA reads TGTGCCAGCAGCGCACAATCCGCAGCGGGGGAGTGGTCGGATACGCAGTATTTT. This gives the protein CASSAQSAAGEWSDTQYF.

The rearrangement links TRBV28 to TRBJ2-7; 9 bases are shared with TRBD1. Per the germline V gene, CDR1 is MDHEN and CDR2 is SYDVKM. The ends lost 6 bases at V and 5 bases at J; junction bases unmatched: 8. This CDR3 contains 14 residues. CDR3 sequence reads: CASSQPGTGNEQYV. CDR3 DNA sequence: TGTGCCAGCAGCCAACCCGGGACAGGGAACGAGCAGTACGTC.

This clonotype was counted many times. A junction end diverges from the germline sequence, so it may reflect a read error. The rearrangement uses TRBV4-3 and TRBJ2-5, with 10 bases that match TRBD1. The CDR3 length is 14 residues. CDR1 and CDR2 (germline): LGHNA, YSLEER. This CDR3 reads CASSQDRGRETQYF. The DNA of the CDR3 is TGTGCCAGCAGCCAAGACAGGGGGCGAGAGACCCAGTACTTC.

The rearrangement joins TRBV9 to TRBJ2-1; a weak D match, TRBD2 (5 bases). This CDR3 region has 12 residues. The germline CDR1 and CDR2 sequences are SGDLS and YYNGEE. Trimming removed 7 bases at V and 6 bases at J, with 11 bases between. The CDR3 reads CASSVTINEQFF. Here the CDR3 DNA reads TGTGCCAGCTCCGTGACTATCAATGAGCAGTTCTTC.

The table lists this clonotype with a few counts. This chain links TRBV20-1 with TRBJ2-5; TRBD2 is a possible D gene (5 bases). Germline CDR1 reads DFQATT; CDR2 reads SNEGSKA (reference sequence). The CDR3 is 15 residues long. Trimming took off 1 base at V and 4 bases at J, with 16 bases between the two ends. This chain's CDR3 is CSARGLAAGRETQYF. In DNA form, the CDR3 reads TGCAGTGCTAGAGGGCTAGCAGCTGGGAGAGAGACCCAGTACTTC.

The sample holds a few counts of this clonotype. This chain joins TRBV7-8 and TRBJ2-7; D unresolved. The CDR3 runs 14 residues. V lost 2 bases, J lost 3 bases, and 11 bases lay in between. CDR1 is SGHVS and CDR2 is FQNEAQ in the germline V gene. The DNA of the CDR3 is TGTGCCAGCAGCTTATTAGGTCAGCACTACGAGCAGTACGTC. It translates to CASSLLGQHYEQYV.

The J gene is TRBJ2-1, the V gene TRBV5-1; D is uncertain. The CDR3 has 13 amino acids. Trimming removed 1 base at V and 6 bases at J, with 8 bases between. Looked up from germline, CDR1 is SGHRS and CDR2 is YFSETQ. CDR3 protein: CASSLLLANEQFF. CDR3 bases: TGCGCCAGCAGCTTGCTTCTTGCCAATGAGCAGTTCTTC.

This clonotype has a handful of counts. In nucleotides, the CDR3 is TGTGCCAGACAGGGTTCCTACAATGAGCAGTTCTTC. Translation gives CARQGSYNEQFF. This chain links TRBV2 with TRBJ2-1; possible D gene TRBD1, 6 bases. Between the trimmed V and J ends, which lost 9 bases and 1 base, there was a span of 7 bases. Germline V gene lookup returns CDR1 SNHLY and CDR2 FYNNEI. The CDR3 totals 12 residues.

This clonotype was found a few times. J is TRBJ1-1 and V is TRBV7-8; D remains unclear. V was shortened by 2 bases and J by 11 bases, with 12 bases between the two germline ends. The V gene's germline CDR1 is SGHVS and CDR2 FQNEAQ. This CDR3 has 12 residues. The CDR3 sequence is CASSLRGPWAFF. The CDR3 coding sequence is TGTGCCAGCAGCTTACGCGGCCCTTGGGCTTTCTTT.

In this sample, this clonotype turned up a few times. The rearrangement uses TRBV2 and TRBJ2-3; perhaps TRBD2 as D (5 bases). CDR3 length: 14 residues. Germline lookup yields CDR1 SNHLY and CDR2 FYNNEI. The CDR3 spells CAGSSTSSTDTQYF. The CDR3 DNA sequence: TGTGCTGGGAGCTCGACCTCTAGCACAGATACGCAGTATTTT.

The chain combines TRBV4-1 with TRBJ2-2, with TRBD2 matching over 9 bases. The CDR3 sequence is 17 residues long. Germline CDR1 and CDR2: MGHRA and YSYEKL. V gave up 0 bases and J gave up 4 bases; unmatched junction bases: 6. CDR3 loop: CASSQDELAGSTGELFF. For the CDR3, the DNA is TGCGCCAGCAGCCAAGATGAGCTAGCGGGGAGCACCGGGGAGCTGTTTTTT.

This clonotype was counted between two and nine times. The chain carries TRBV2 and TRBJ2-7, with D tentatively TRBD1 or TRBD2 (5 bases each). The CDR3 extends over 13 amino acids. The germline V gene has CDR1 SNHLY and CDR2 FYNNEI. V lost 7 bases and J lost 6, with 16 bases in between. The CDR3 sequence is CASTLGPGGEQYF. The CDR3 coding sequence is TGTGCCAGCACTCTGGGACCAGGAGGCGAGCAGTACTTC.

This clonotype was seen a few times. This CDR3 is CASSLVWTGGETQYF. The CDR3 DNA sequence: TGTGCCAGCAGCTTAGTCTGGACAGGGGGGGAGACCCAGTACTTC. The chain recombines TRBV7-9 with TRBJ2-5, with 10 bases lining up with TRBD1. This CDR3 is built from 15 residues. Germline lookup yields CDR1 SEHNR and CDR2 FQNEAQ (reference sequence). The trim removed 1 base at V and 5 bases at J, leaving 4 bases unmatched.

The chain joins TRBV5-1 to TRBJ2-7; the match to TRBD1 covers 8 bases. Germline values: CDR1 SGHRS, CDR2 YFSETQ. The CDR3 length is 15 residues. The CDR3 reads CASSLGGAGGQEPYV. The CDR3 DNA is TGCGCCAGCAGCTTGGGGGGGGCAGGGGGACAGGAGCCGTACGTC.

This clonotype showed up just a few times. Written as DNA, the CDR3 is TGCGCCAGCAGCTTCTCCGGGACCGGGAACACCGGGGAGCTGTTTTTT. It is translated as CASSFSGTGNTGELFF. The J gene is TRBJ2-2, the V gene TRBV5-1; D possibly uses TRBD1 or TRBD2 (5 bases each). The length of the CDR3 is 16 residues. The germline V and J ends were trimmed by 2 bases and 1 base, with 12 bases remaining between them. CDR1 and CDR2 from the germline V gene are SGHRS and YFSETQ.

There are a few counts of this clonotype. The chain links TRBV28 to TRBJ2-7; no firm D call. CDR1 MDHEN and CDR2 SYDVKM come from the germline V gene. There are 13 residues in the CDR3. The V gene lost 2 bases and the J gene lost 3 bases, with 8 bases spanning the gap. The CDR3 DNA sequence: TGTGCCAGCAGTTTAGACGGAAACTACGAGCAGTACGTC. Translating gives CASSLDGNYEQYV.

This rearrangement joins TRBV5-6 to TRBJ1-2; D gene unclear. The CDR3 runs 12 residues. Germline V gene lookup returns CDR1 SGHDT and CDR2 YYEEEE. V dropped 4 bases and J dropped 7 bases, with 11 bases sitting between them. The CDR3 sequence is CASSHPPAGYTF. CDR3 sequence (DNA): TGTGCCAGCAGCCATCCCCCGGCTGGCTACACCTTC.

This clonotype was seen a few times. This chain uses TRBV12-3 or TRBV12-4 with TRBJ1-5; 9 positions agree with TRBD1. V lost 6 bases, J lost 7 bases, and 10 bases stayed unmatched. CDR3 length equals 15 residues. CDR3 sequence (DNA): TGTGCCAGCAGCCCCTCCGGGACAGGGAGGCAGCCCCAGCATTTT. This codes for CASSPSGTGRQPQHF.

The V and J genes are TRBV20-1 and TRBJ2-7, with a possible D match to TRBD1 (7 bases). The CDR3 is 15 residues long. Deletions cut 3 bases from V and 3 bases from J, with 18 bases between. Germline CDR1 reads DFQATT; CDR2 reads SNEGSKA (reference sequence). CDR3 nucleotide sequence: TGCAGTGCTAGGGGGGGACAGTTAGGTAGCTACGAGCAGTACTTC. Translation: CSARGGQLGSYEQYF.

This clonotype has ten or more counts. V gene TRBV20-1 combines with J gene TRBJ1-4; maybe TRBD1 (5 bases). The V gene lost 6 bases and the J gene lost 6 bases, with 11 bases spanning the gap. Germline CDR1 reads DFQATT; CDR2 reads SNEGSKA (reference sequence). The CDR3 loop spans 12 amino acids. In DNA form, the CDR3 reads TGCAGTGCCCTCCGGGACCATGAAAAACTGTTTTTT. Translated, it gives CSALRDHEKLFF.

This clonotype occurred a few times. The V gene is TRBV5-1, the J gene TRBJ1-1, with D tentatively TRBD1 (6 bases). Germline V gives CDR1 SGHRS, CDR2 YFSETQ. The CDR3 is 13 residues long. Trimming took 3 bases from V and 4 from J, leaving 10 bases between them. The CDR3 DNA follows: TGCGCCAGCAGCTACGACAGGCCCACTGAAGCTTTCTTT. It is translated as CASSYDRPTEAFF.

This clonotype was observed a handful of times. The chain combines TRBV10-3 with TRBJ2-1, with 10 bases fitting TRBD1. The CDR3 length is 13 residues. V shed 6 bases, J shed 7 bases, and the junction held 3 bases outside the gene matches. Germline CDR1 and CDR2: ENHRY and SYGVKD. CDR3 in amino acids: CAISPGQGNEQFF. Written as DNA, the CDR3 is TGTGCCATCAGCCCGGGACAGGGGAATGAGCAGTTCTTC.

Only a few counts were recorded for this clonotype. The rearrangement links TRBV12-3 or TRBV12-4 to TRBJ1-5, with D perhaps TRBD1 (5 bases). V was trimmed by 8 bases and J by 5 bases, leaving 13 bases between them. The CDR3 spans 13 residues. CDR3 residues: CASRRGSHQPQHF. The CDR3 DNA sequence: TGTGCCAGCCGACGGGGCTCACATCAGCCCCAGCATTTT.

V usage is TRBV20-1 and J usage is TRBJ2-3; either TRBD1 or TRBD2 may fit D (5 bases each). Germline lookup yields CDR1 DFQATT and CDR2 SNEGSKA (reference sequence). This CDR3 has 13 residues. V was shortened by 6 bases and J by 5 bases, with 15 bases between the two germline ends. The CDR3 DNA follows: TGCAGTGCCCTCGGGTTTGGGGGAGATACGCAGTATTTT. It is translated as CSALGFGGDTQYF.